The clone carrying this TCR beta chain was seen just once. Its specificity is not known. This specimen comes from a study of OX40 agonist ivuxolimab in advanced cancers. Overall study results and limits: On average, CD8+ T cells had more expanded clones than CD4+. At doses 0.1 to 3.0 mg/kg, CD4+ and CD8+ clones expanded.

Patients with a history of autoimmune disease or on systemic immunosuppression were excluded. Germline CDR1 LNHDA, CDR2 SQIVND (reference sequence). CDR3 length: 15 amino acids. Trimming took off 6 bases at V and 2 bases at J, with 17 bases between the two ends. Assay used: immunoSEQ multiplex PCR; TCRdb lists only in-frame clones, some missing. Of roughly 92,000 clones in the sample, about 90% were seen once. The sample here was CD4+ or CD8+ T cells sorted from blood, taken in a trial of the OX40 agonist ivuxolimab. The source of this sequence is an adult with an advanced solid tumor such as melanoma, head and neck, liver or kidney cancer. The chain recombines TRBV19 with TRBJ2-7; no firm D call. This chain's CDR3 is CASSLGATDPYEQYF. CDR3 coding DNA: TGTGCCAGTAGCCTCGGAGCGACTGATCCCTACGAGCAGTACTTC.